This T cell receptor beta chain came from a study of cytotoxic CD8 clonotypes in ibrutinib-treated CLL. The germline V gene encodes CDR1 SGHRS and CDR2 YFSETQ. Trimming removed 2 bases at V and 0 bases at J, with 6 bases between. The CDR3 loop spans 15 amino acids. TCRdb's copy holds only in-frame clones and misses some; the assay was immunoSEQ multiplex PCR. The sample holds 200,000 to 250,000 clones, more than 65% seen once. The sequencing here drew on PBMCs, taken after 12 months of ibrutinib treatment. The chain employs TRBV5-1 and TRBJ1-6; no reliable D call. The receptor comes from a human donor with chronic lymphocytic leukemia. For the CDR3, the DNA is TGCGCCAGCAGCTTACGGGGCTCCTATAATTCACCCCTCCACTTT. The encoded protein is CASSLRGSYNSPLHF.